The TCR beta chain under discussion was sequenced for a study of OX40 agonist ivuxolimab in advanced cancers. Whole-study findings and limits: On average, CD8+ T cells showed a greater number of expanded clones than CD4+. Normalized T-cell clonal expansion was also low in a subset of nonresponders.

Only in-frame clones appear in the TCRdb table, and some are missing; sequencing was by immunoSEQ multiplex PCR. The profile covers 20,000 to 25,000 clones, with around nine tenths appearing a single time and around 34% taken by the ten largest. Comment on this clone: Its antigen remains unknown.

The germline gives CDR1 MNHEY, CDR2 SMNVEV (reference sequence). V dropped 8 bases and J dropped 0 bases, with 13 bases sitting between them. This CDR3 is built from 14 residues. The source material was CD4+ or CD8+ T cells sorted from blood, sampled in a trial of the OX40 agonist ivuxolimab. The sequence was collected from an adult with an advanced solid tumor such as melanoma, head and neck, liver or kidney cancer. The rearrangement joins TRBV27 to TRBJ1-1; D uncertain. The CDR3 DNA follows: TGTGCCAGCGGCCAGTCTCCTCTGAACACTGAAGCTTTCTTT. Its translation: CASGQSPLNTEAFF.